These T cell receptor beta chains were read from a single sample in a study of neurological immune-mediated disorders. TCRdb reprocessed the 5' RACE reads with MiXCR, giving one entry per CDR3 protein. This table has about 99,000 distinct CDR3 sequences, approximately 11% appearing once. The source material was PBMCs. These receptors were taken from a female donor with HTLV-1-associated myelopathy (HAM/TSP). Each CDR3 is given with its conserved first and last residue. Each record gives: V gene, clone size, J gene, D gene, CDR3 protein, CDR3 DNA. A D gene is named only where the DNA matches it firmly. The size of a clone is reported for some rows only, either as once, few or many, or as a class for expanded clones.

TRBV6-5	-	TRBJ2-1	-	CASGIGAGALNEQLF	TGTGCCAGCGGTATTGGCGCAGGGGCCCTAAATGAGCAGTTATTC
TRBV5-1	-	TRBJ2-1	TRBD1	CASAPGTGNNEQFF	TGCGCCAGCGCCCCCGGGACAGGTAACAATGAGCAGTTCTTC
TRBV20-1	many	TRBJ2-3	-	CSARDSADTQYF	TGCAGTGCTAGAGATTCGGCAGATACGCAGTATTTT
TRBV7-2	-	TRBJ2-2	TRBD2	CASSLAGGPLSGELFF	TGTGCCAGCAGCTTAGCGGGAGGGCCGCTATCCGGGGAGCTGTTTTTT
TRBV4-2	many	TRBJ2-1	-	CASSQTLPEDEQFF	TGTGCCAGCAGCCAAACCCTACCGGAAGATGAGCAGTTCTTC
TRBV7-9	many	TRBJ1-5	-	CASSDSTGSNQPQHF	TGTGCCAGCAGCGATTCTACAGGGAGCAATCAGCCCCAGCATTTT
TRBV6-6	-	TRBJ2-7	-	CASSYPRGGVYEQYF	TGTGCCAGCAGTTACCCTCGGGGTGGAGTCTACGAGCAGTACTTC
TRBV28	many	TRBJ2-7	TRBD1	CASSRDRGYEQYF	TGTGCCAGCAGTCGTGACAGGGGTTACGAGCAGTACTTC
TRBV3-1	many	TRBJ1-3	-	CASSQGSSGNTIYF	TGTGCCAGCAGCCAAGGCAGTTCTGGAAACACCATATATTTT
TRBV7-9	many	TRBJ2-7	-	CASTLGSEQYF	TGTGCCAGCACCCTGGGGAGTGAGCAGTACTTC
TRBV5-1	many	TRBJ2-5	TRBD1	CASSVGQGKETQYF	TGCGCCAGCAGCGTCGGACAGGGGAAAGAGACCCAGTACTTC
TRBV5-1	many	TRBJ1-1	-	CASSLDRTEAFF	TGCGCCAGCAGCCTGGACCGCACCGAAGCTTTCTTT
TRBV7-9	many	TRBJ2-2	-	CASSLARQTGELFF	TGTGCCAGCAGCTTAGCGAGACAGACCGGGGAGCTGTTTTTT
TRBV20-1	many	TRBJ2-2	TRBD2	CSARGAPSGGRTSTGELFF	TGCAGTGCTAGAGGGGCGCCTAGCGGGGGGCGCACGAGCACCGGGGAGCTGTTTTTT
TRBV28	few	TRBJ1-6	-	CASRTGIYNSPLHF	TGTGCCAGCAGGACGGGGATTTATAATTCACCCCTCCACTTT
TRBV7-9	many	TRBJ1-1	-	CASSFGGAGLMNTEAFF	TGTGCCAGCAGCTTTGGAGGGGCAGGATTGATGAACACTGAAGCTTTCTTT
TRBV5-1	many	TRBJ1-4	-	CASSLAKGGYEKLFF	TGCGCCAGCAGCTTGGCGAAGGGTGGCTATGAAAAACTGTTTTTT
TRBV6-4	many	TRBJ2-1	TRBD2	CASSDGGGAVDEQFF	TGTGCCAGCAGTGACGGCGGGGGGGCGGTCGATGAGCAGTTCTTC
TRBV6-1	many	TRBJ1-5	-	CASSEPTVYSNQPQHF	TGTGCCAGCAGTGAACCAACAGTGTATAGCAATCAGCCCCAGCATTTT
TRBV5-5	many	TRBJ1-4	-	CASRGSGNANEKLFF	TGTGCCAGCAGGGGGTCAGGGAATGCTAATGAAAAACTGTTTTTT
TRBV28	once	TRBJ2-7	-	CASRRTVGYEQYF	TGTGCCAGCAGACGGACAGTGGGCTACGAGCAGTACTTC
TRBV6-5	many	TRBJ1-1	-	CASGNEQAMNTEAFF	TGTGCCAGCGGGAACGAACAGGCCATGAACACTGAAGCTTTCTTT
TRBV29-1	few	TRBJ2-6	-	CSVVFGTPRSGANVLTF	TGCAGCGTTGTCTTCGGGACACCTCGCTCTGGGGCCAACGTCCTGACTTTC
TRBV20-1	many	TRBJ2-2	TRBD2	CSARYLAGGPGELFF	TGCAGTGCTAGATATCTGGCGGGGGGGCCCGGGGAGCTGTTTTTT
TRBV20-1	many	TRBJ2-7	TRBD2	CSARDTRGGYEQYF	TGCAGTGCTAGAGATACGCGGGGGGGCTACGAGCAGTACTTC
TRBV6-1	many	TRBJ1-1	-	CASSADPYTEAFF	TGTGCCAGCAGCGCCGACCCTTACACTGAAGCTTTCTTT
TRBV9	-	TRBJ2-7	TRBD2	CASSDAGGFGEQYF	TGTGCCAGCAGCGACGCGGGGGGGTTTGGTGAGCAGTACTTC
TRBV5-1	many	TRBJ2-5	-	CASSFSGDSPRTQYF	TGCGCCAGCAGCTTCTCGGGGGACAGCCCTCGGACCCAGTACTTC
TRBV7-9	few	TRBJ2-7	TRBD1	CASSTHRDRGYEQYF	TGTGCCAGCAGCACACACCGGGACAGGGGCTACGAGCAGTACTTC
TRBV5-1	many	TRBJ2-1	-	CASSLGNGPGSYNEQFF	TGCGCCAGCAGCTTGGGGAATGGCCCCGGCTCCTACAATGAGCAGTTCTTC
TRBV5-1	many	TRBJ2-1	-	CASSYRGGLSNEQFF	TGCGCCAGCAGCTACAGGGGAGGTCTCTCCAATGAGCAGTTCTTC
TRBV6-1	many	TRBJ1-5	-	CASRLGGGQPQHF	TGTGCCAGCAGGCTAGGGGGAGGTCAGCCCCAGCATTTT
TRBV20-1	many	TRBJ2-7	TRBD2	CSARQGGGSYEQYF	TGCAGTGCTCGTCAGGGCGGGGGCTCCTACGAGCAGTACTTC
TRBV18	-	TRBJ2-6	-	CASSPAGPLGANVLTF	TGTGCCAGCTCACCAGCCGGGCCACTGGGGGCCAACGTCCTGACTTTC
TRBV28	many	TRBJ2-5	-	CASSLIRRGAQTQYF	TGTGCCAGCAGTTTGATCCGGCGTGGCGCCCAGACCCAGTACTTC
TRBV5-1	-	TRBJ2-7	-	CASSPLDTSYEQYF	TGCGCCAGCAGCCCCCTGGACACGTCCTACGAGCAGTACTTC
TRBV5-1	many	TRBJ1-4	-	CASSLTGSNEKLFF	TGCGCCAGCAGCTTGACAGGAAGTAATGAAAAACTGTTTTTT
TRBV5-1	many	TRBJ2-7	-	CASSLGREFYDEQYF	TGCGCCAGCAGCTTGGGTCGAGAGTTCTATGACGAGCAGTACTTC
TRBV20-1	many	TRBJ2-7	TRBD1	CSARAGTGFDEQYF	TGCAGTGCTAGGGCCGGGACAGGTTTCGACGAGCAGTACTTC
TRBV12-3/TRBV12-4	few	TRBJ2-3	-	CASSLLKDTQYF	TGTGCCAGCAGTCTATTAAAAGATACGCAGTATTTT
TRBV15	many	TRBJ2-5	-	CATSRVLRETQYF	TGTGCCACCAGCCGGGTACTGAGAGAGACCCAGTACTTC
TRBV7-9	many	TRBJ2-7	-	CASSFGTQTYEQYF	TGTGCCAGCAGCTTCGGGACGCAAACCTACGAGCAGTACTTC
TRBV6-5	many	TRBJ2-7	-	CASKGGGGSYEQYF	TGTGCCAGTAAAGGAGGTGGGGGCTCCTACGAGCAGTACTTC
TRBV27	many	TRBJ1-4	TRBD1	CASSSSDRGFVNEKLFF	TGTGCCAGCAGTTCCTCCGACAGGGGTTTTGTTAATGAAAAACTGTTTTTT
TRBV5-6	many	TRBJ2-4	-	CASSLRKGFLAKNIQYF	TGTGCCAGCAGCTTGAGGAAGGGATTTCTCGCCAAAAACATTCAGTACTTC
TRBV7-9	few	TRBJ2-7	-	CAVGDEQYF	TGTGCCGTCGGTGACGAGCAGTACTTC
TRBV4-1	many	TRBJ2-2	-	CASSPSRQENTGELFF	TGCGCCAGCAGCCCCTCAAGACAGGAGAACACCGGGGAGCTGTTTTTT
TRBV6-6	many	TRBJ2-3	-	CASSYSRDTQYF	TGTGCCAGCAGTTACTCGAGGGATACGCAGTATTTT
TRBV5-1	few	TRBJ2-2	-	CASSLLGLNTGELFF	TGCGCCAGCAGCTTGTTGGGTTTAAACACCGGGGAGCTGTTTTTT
TRBV3-1	few	TRBJ1-5	-	CASSQQYSNQPQHF	TGTGCCAGCAGCCAACAATATAGCAATCAGCCCCAGCATTTT
TRBV6-1	few	TRBJ2-5	-	CASSGDPGETQYF	TGTGCCAGCAGTGGAGACCCAGGGGAGACCCAGTACTTC
TRBV20-1	many	TRBJ2-1	-	CSLRGAYNEQFF	TGCAGCCTTCGCGGGGCGTACAATGAGCAGTTCTTC
TRBV15	few	TRBJ1-3	-	CATNRDGSGASGNTIYF	TGTGCCACCAACAGAGATGGTTCGGGGGCCTCTGGAAACACCATATATTTT